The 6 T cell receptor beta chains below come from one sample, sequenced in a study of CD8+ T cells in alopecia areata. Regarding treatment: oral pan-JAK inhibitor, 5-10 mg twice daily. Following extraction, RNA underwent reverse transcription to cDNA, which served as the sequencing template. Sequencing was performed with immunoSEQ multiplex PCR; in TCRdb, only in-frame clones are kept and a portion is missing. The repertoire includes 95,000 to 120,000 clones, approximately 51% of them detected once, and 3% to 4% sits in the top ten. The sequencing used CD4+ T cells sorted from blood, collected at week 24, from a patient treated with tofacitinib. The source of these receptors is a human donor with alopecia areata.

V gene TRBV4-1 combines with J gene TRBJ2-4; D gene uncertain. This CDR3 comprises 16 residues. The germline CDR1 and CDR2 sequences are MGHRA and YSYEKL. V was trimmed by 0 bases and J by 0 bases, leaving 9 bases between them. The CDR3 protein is CASSQDPAVAKNIQYF. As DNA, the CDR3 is TGCGCCAGCAGCCAAGATCCGGCAGTAGCCAAAAACATTCAGTACTTC.

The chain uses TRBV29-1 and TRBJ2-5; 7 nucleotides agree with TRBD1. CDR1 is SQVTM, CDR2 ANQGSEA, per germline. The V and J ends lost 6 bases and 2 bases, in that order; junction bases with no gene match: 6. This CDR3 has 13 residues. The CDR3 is CSVERGQQETQYF. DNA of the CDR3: TGCAGCGTCGAACGGGGACAGCAAGAGACCCAGTACTTC.

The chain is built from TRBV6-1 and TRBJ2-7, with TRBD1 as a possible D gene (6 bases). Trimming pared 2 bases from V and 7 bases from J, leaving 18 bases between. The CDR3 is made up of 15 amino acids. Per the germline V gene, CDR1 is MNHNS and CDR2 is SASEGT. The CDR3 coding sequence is TGTGCCAGCAGTGAAAGGGGGATAGTCCCCTTGGAGCAGTACTTC. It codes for CASSERGIVPLEQYF.

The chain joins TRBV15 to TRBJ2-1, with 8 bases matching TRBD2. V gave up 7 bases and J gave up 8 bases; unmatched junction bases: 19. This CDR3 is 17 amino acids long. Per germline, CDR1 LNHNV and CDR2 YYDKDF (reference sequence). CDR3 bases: TGTGCCACCAAACTGGGGGAGCGGGGGTATACTAAGGATGAGCAGTTCTTC. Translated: CATKLGERGYTKDEQFF.

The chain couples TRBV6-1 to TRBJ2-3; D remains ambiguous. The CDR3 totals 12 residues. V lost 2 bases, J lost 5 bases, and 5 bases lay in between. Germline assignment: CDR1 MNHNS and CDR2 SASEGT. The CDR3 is CASSEKVDTQYF. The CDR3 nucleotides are TGTGCCAGCAGTGAAAAGGTAGATACGCAGTATTTT.

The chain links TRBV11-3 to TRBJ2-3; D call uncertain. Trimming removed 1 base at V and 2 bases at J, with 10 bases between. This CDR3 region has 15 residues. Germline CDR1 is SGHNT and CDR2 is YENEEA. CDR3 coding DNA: TGTGCCAGCAGCTTAGGAGGCAGCAACACAGATACGCAGTATTTT. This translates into CASSLGGSNTDTQYF.